A single sample gave rise to the 18 T cell receptor beta chains below, sequenced in a study of Ad26.COV2.S vaccination and SARS-CoV-2 variants. Produced via immunoSEQ multiplex PCR; TCRdb's table is partial and in-frame only. The sample contains approximately 300,000 clones, approximately 86% of which appear only once. Treatment given: around 19 received Ad26.COV2.S at low or high dose, single or two shots; about 5 received placebo; per-sample allocation not given. Specimen acquisition occurred on day 63 following the initial vaccine or placebo injection. The material was peripheral blood, obtained in a trial of Ad26.COV2.S vaccine versus placebo. The receptors shown here come from a person aged 18-60 years who received the Ad26.COV2.S COVID-19 vaccine or a placebo.

The chain couples TRBV10-2 to TRBJ2-5; D is uncertain. Germline CDR1 and CDR2: WSHSY and SAAADI. V lost 6 bases and J lost 2, with 16 bases in between. The CDR3 is made up of 15 amino acids. CDR3 amino acids: CASRVDGQNQETQYF. CDR3 bases: TGCGCCAGCAGGGTGGACGGGCAAAATCAAGAGACCCAGTACTTC.

This clone was observed a single time. The chain links TRBV7-6 to TRBJ2-7; D ambiguous. V lost 5 bases and J 7 bases, leaving 15 bases between the germline ends. Germline V gives CDR1 SGHVS, CDR2 FNYEAQ. CDR3 length: 13 amino acids. In nucleotides, the CDR3 is TGTGCCAGCAGCATACGGGCAGCCGGGGAGCAGTACTTC. Protein product: CASSIRAAGEQYF. Combining the CDR3 with reference TRBV7-6 and TRBJ2-7 gives the whole variable domain GAGVSQSPRYKVTKRGQDVALRCDPISGHVSLYWYRQALGQGPEFLTYFNYEAQQDKSGLPNDRFSAERPEGSISTLTIQRTEQRDSAMYRCASSIRAAGEQYFGPGTRLTVT.

This rearrangement joins TRBV6-5 to TRBJ1-6, with D perhaps TRBD1 (5 bases). The CDR3 extends over 15 amino acids. The germline V gene has CDR1 MNHEY and CDR2 SVGAGI. Trimming pared 1 base from V and 9 bases from J, leaving 13 bases between. For the CDR3, the DNA is TGTGCCAGCAGTTACTTATCCGGGACTTCTTCACCCCTCCACTTT. As protein: CASSYLSGTSSPLHF.

The V gene is TRBV29-1, the J gene TRBJ2-7, with D possibly being TRBD1 or TRBD2 (6 bases each). Trimming removed 7 bases from V and 6 bases from J, with 16 bases in between. Looked up from germline, CDR1 is SQVTM and CDR2 is ANQGSEA. The CDR3 spans 12 residues. This chain's CDR3 is CSGGAGSGEQYF. The CDR3 bases are TGCAGCGGGGGGGCCGGGTCTGGCGAGCAGTACTTC.

This clone has just a few counts. The V call is TRBV30, the J call TRBJ1-3, with D hard to call. V was trimmed by 4 bases and J by 3 bases, leaving 7 bases between them. This CDR3 comprises 12 residues. Looked up from germline, CDR1 is GTSNPN and CDR2 is SVGIG (reference sequence). This CDR3 is CAWMDGGNTIYF. Written as DNA, the CDR3 is TGTGCCTGGATGGACGGTGGAAACACCATATATTTT.

The gene calls are TRBV15 and TRBJ1-1, with 8 positions matching TRBD1. The germline CDR1 and CDR2 sequences are LNHNV and YYDKDF (reference sequence). J lost 5 bases, V lost 2 bases, and 4 bases had no gene match. The length of the CDR3 is 14 residues. Written as DNA, the CDR3 is TGTGCCACCAGCAGACCAGGGGGCGCAACTGAAGCTTTCTTT. The encoded protein is CATSRPGGATEAFF.

V gene TRBV7-2 combines with J gene TRBJ1-1, with D unresolved. With 2 bases removed from V and 0 bases from J, the gap between germline ends came to 7 bases. CDR3 length: 14 residues. Germline V gene sequence: CDR1 SGHTA, CDR2 FQGNSA. The CDR3 coding sequence is TGTGCCAGCAGCTTAATTGTTTTGAACACTGAAGCTTTCTTT. It is translated as CASSLIVLNTEAFF.

The rearrangement joins TRBV19 to TRBJ2-1; D is possibly TRBD2 (5 bases). From germline, CDR1 is LNHDA and CDR2 SQIVND (reference sequence). V was trimmed by 3 bases and J by 6 bases, leaving 12 bases between them. The CDR3 covers 14 residues. The CDR3 coding sequence is TGTGCCAGTAGTATTTCCGGGGTCAGCAATGAGCAGTTCTTC. As protein: CASSISGVSNEQFF. The complete variable domain, with remaining parts taken from reference TRBV19 and TRBJ2-1, reads DGGITQSPKYLFRKEGQNVTLSCEQNLNHDAMYWYRQDPGQGLRLIYYSQIVNDFQKGDIAEGYSVSREKKESFPLTVTSAQKNPTAFYLCASSISGVSNEQFFGPGTRLTVL.

This chain joins TRBV9 and TRBJ2-1, with TRBD2 as a possible D gene (5 bases). Germline assignment: CDR1 SGDLS and CDR2 YYNGEE. The V end lost 0 bases, the J end lost 0 bases, and 13 bases lay between the germline ends. The CDR3 totals 17 residues. The CDR3 coding sequence is TGTGCCAGCAGCGTAGGCGGGTCGGATAGCTCCTACAATGAGCAGTTCTTC. The encoded protein is CASSVGGSDSSYNEQFF.

As to this clone: Relative to the germline gene, one junction end is altered; a read error may explain this. The J gene is TRBJ2-4, the V gene TRBV28; D is possibly TRBD1 (6 bases). CDR3 length: 13 amino acids. Per the germline V gene, CDR1 is MDHEN and CDR2 is SYDVKM. Here the CDR3 reads CASSSGTPSLKGF. In DNA, the CDR3 is TGTGCCAGCAGTTCCGGGACACCTAGCCTCAAGGGCTTC. Supplemented by reference TRBV28 and TRBJ2-4, the full variable domain reads DVKVTQSSRYLVKRTGEKVFLECVQDMDHENMFWYRQDPGLGLRLIYFSYDVKMKEKGDIPEGYSVSREKKERFSLILESASTNQTSMYLCASSSGTPSLKGFGAGTRLSVL.

This chain uses TRBV5-1 with TRBJ2-7; D is perhaps TRBD1 (6 bases). Trimming shortened V by 5 bases and J by 0 bases, and 9 bases separated the two germline ends. This CDR3 region has 13 residues. Germline values: CDR1 SGHRS, CDR2 YFSETQ. In nucleotides, the CDR3 is TGCGCCAGCAGTAGGGACAACTCCTACGAGCAGTACTTC. Translating gives CASSRDNSYEQYF.

This clone was counted a few times. V gene TRBV4-1 combines with J gene TRBJ1-6; D not resolved. The CDR3 loop spans 14 amino acids. V gave up 1 base and J gave up 9 bases, with 10 bases separating them. The germline gives CDR1 MGHRA, CDR2 YSYEKL. This CDR3 reads CASSQVIPGSPLHF. The CDR3 nucleotides are TGCGCCAGCAGCCAAGTAATTCCTGGTTCACCCCTCCACTTT.

This clone was detected once. The chain combines TRBV28 with TRBJ2-7, with 8 bases lining up with TRBD1. The CDR3 runs to 14 residues. Trimming at V came to 6 bases and at J to 4 bases, leaving 8 bases not matched to a gene. Germline V gene sequence: CDR1 MDHEN, CDR2 SYDVKM. CDR3 loop: CASRPAGGVYEQYF. The CDR3 DNA follows: TGTGCCAGCAGGCCGGCAGGGGGCGTGTACGAGCAGTACTTC.

This chain joins TRBV7-6 and TRBJ2-1, with D perhaps TRBD2 (5 bases). The ends were cut back, 5 bases at V and 0 bases at J, with 14 bases in the middle. The germline V gene has CDR1 SGHVS and CDR2 FNYEAQ. The CDR3 is 16 residues long. CDR3 coding DNA: TGTGCCAGCAGCCCCATGCGCGGGTCCTCCTACAATGAGCAGTTCTTC. Protein product: CASSPMRGSSYNEQFF.

The chain recombines TRBV27 with TRBJ2-7; D gene ambiguous. CDR1 and CDR2 from the germline V gene are MNHEY and SMNVEV (reference sequence). V lost 7 bases and J 2 bases, leaving 15 bases between the germline ends. The CDR3 runs to 14 residues. In DNA, the CDR3 is TGTGCCAGCAAACCCCGTGTAATCCCCTACGAGCAGTACTTC. It yields the protein CASKPRVIPYEQYF.

This clone appeared a single time. J is TRBJ2-7 and V is TRBV29-1; 11 positions agree with TRBD1. The CDR3 is 15 residues long. The J segment lost 6 bases and the V segment lost 5 bases, leaving 12 bases of the junction unmatched. Per germline, CDR1 SQVTM and CDR2 ANQGSEA. The CDR3 is CSVPAGTGGVREQYF. The CDR3 DNA reads as TGCAGCGTTCCTGCCGGGACAGGGGGTGTACGCGAGCAGTACTTC.

The J gene is TRBJ1-1, the V gene TRBV27, with D unclear. The CDR3 consists of 12 residues. V was shortened by 3 bases and J by 1 base, with 3 bases between the two germline ends. Germline V gene sequence: CDR1 MNHEY, CDR2 SMNVEV (reference sequence). The CDR3: CASSLGNTEAFF. For the CDR3, the DNA is TGTGCCAGCAGTTTGGGGAACACTGAAGCTTTCTTT.

J is TRBJ2-7 and V is TRBV15; D might be TRBD1 (5 bases). V lost 0 bases to trimming and J lost 4 bases, with 16 bases between them. The CDR3 has 16 residues. Germline CDR1 LNHNV, CDR2 YYDKDF (reference sequence). Written as DNA, the CDR3 is TGTGCCACCAGCAGAGATCGGGCAGGGAAGGGGTACGAGCAGTACTTC. It specifies CATSRDRAGKGYEQYF.